This T cell receptor beta chain came from a study of a mutant IDH1 vaccine in newly diagnosed glioma. Study as a whole: Of the patients given treatment, approximately 62% were male and 37.5% were female, and a mean age of around 44 years was recorded. Earlier therapy was either radiotherapy, temozolomide, or both, and most got both.

This clone was observed once. Antigen: not known. The protocol was immunoSEQ multiplex PCR, while the TCRdb copy is restricted to in-frame clones and leaves out a portion. Found here are some 29,000 clones, about 76% of them singletons; the top ten hold 6.5% to 9.5%. Time point in this sample: week 35, safety follow-up. In every dose of vaccine, 300 ug of mutant IDH1 20-mer peptide was given alongside topical imiquimod. The patients received vaccinations eight times, in weeks 1, 3, 5, 7, 11, 15, 19 and 23. Germline lookup yields CDR1 LNHDA and CDR2 SQIVND (reference sequence). V lost 1 base and J 4 bases, leaving 13 bases between the germline ends. The CDR3 runs 15 residues.

The sample in question was PBMCs, obtained from a glioma patient whose treatment included an IDH1 peptide vaccine. The rearrangement links TRBV19 to TRBJ1-2; D not resolved. The clonotype was recovered from a man aged 45-65 years with glioma. The chain's CDR3 is CASSIVVGLPYGYTF. CDR3 bases: TGTGCCAGTAGTATAGTTGTCGGACTACCCTATGGCTACACCTTC.